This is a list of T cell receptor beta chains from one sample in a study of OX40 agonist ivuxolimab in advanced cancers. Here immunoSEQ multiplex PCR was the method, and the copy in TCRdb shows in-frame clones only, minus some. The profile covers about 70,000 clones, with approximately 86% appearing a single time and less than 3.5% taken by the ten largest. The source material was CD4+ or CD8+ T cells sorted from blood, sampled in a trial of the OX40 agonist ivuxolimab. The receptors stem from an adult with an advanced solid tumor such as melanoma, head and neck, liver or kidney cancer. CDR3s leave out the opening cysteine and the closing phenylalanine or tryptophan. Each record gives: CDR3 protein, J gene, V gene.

CDR3aa: ASSQSGTGLEKLF
j_gene: TRBJ1-4
v_gene: TRBV5-1

CDR3aa: ASSREGVGEQF
j_gene: TRBJ2-1
v_gene: TRBV19

CDR3aa: ASRRGLGETQY
j_gene: TRBJ2-5
v_gene: TRBV28

CDR3aa: GGPQGSGQAYEQY
j_gene: TRBJ2-7
v_gene: TRBV7-7

CDR3aa: ASSVVAAPRDTQY
j_gene: TRBJ2-3
v_gene: TRBV9

CDR3aa: ASSIRGRTGISGNTIY
j_gene: TRBJ1-3
v_gene: TRBV11-2

CDR3aa: ASTGTSGPPQETQY
j_gene: TRBJ2-5
v_gene: TRBV10-2

CDR3aa: ASSPTGDATPYEQY
j_gene: NA
v_gene: TRBV7-2

CDR3aa: ASSGSRTNEKLF
j_gene: TRBJ1-4
v_gene: TRBV2

CDR3aa: ASSQGGRGTQY
j_gene: TRBJ2-3
v_gene: TRBV6-5

CDR3aa: ASTLTGQGFNYGYT
j_gene: TRBJ1-2
v_gene: TRBV5-1

CDR3aa: ASSYSAGSNQPQH
j_gene: TRBJ1-5
v_gene: TRBV6-5

CDR3aa: ASSQEDSNSPLH
j_gene: TRBJ1-6
v_gene: TRBV4-1

CDR3aa: ASSLEGLGGNTIY
j_gene: TRBJ1-3
v_gene: TRBV6-6

CDR3aa: ASSPREVLAGISSYNEQF
j_gene: TRBJ2-1
v_gene: TRBV9

CDR3aa: AWRLGGTNYGYT
j_gene: TRBJ1-2
v_gene: TRBV30

CDR3aa: ASSNSGSSTDTQY
j_gene: TRBJ2-3
v_gene: TRBV19

CDR3aa: ASSEHPFPQGKNQPQH
j_gene: TRBJ1-5
v_gene: TRBV25-1

CDR3aa: ASNTQGVNSPLH
j_gene: TRBJ1-6
v_gene: TRBV5-4

CDR3aa: ASSKGLAGQETQY
j_gene: TRBJ2-5
v_gene: TRBV5-4

CDR3aa: ASSFRGNTIY
j_gene: TRBJ1-3
v_gene: TRBV5-4

CDR3aa: ASSSPALETQY
j_gene: TRBJ2-5
v_gene: TRBV28

CDR3aa: ASSEIGSGARTDTQY
j_gene: TRBJ2-3
v_gene: TRBV6-1

CDR3aa: ASTGGDSRSSGRAYEQF
j_gene: TRBJ2-1
v_gene: TRBV2

CDR3aa: ASSSPLEGDEKLF
j_gene: TRBJ1-4
v_gene: TRBV27

CDR3aa: ASSASGSSYNEQF
j_gene: TRBJ2-1
v_gene: TRBV9

CDR3aa: AWSLEVPYEQY
j_gene: TRBJ2-7
v_gene: TRBV30

CDR3aa: ASSPTPAGGLNEQF
j_gene: TRBJ2-1
v_gene: TRBV7-7

CDR3aa: SVTRTELARDEQF
j_gene: TRBJ2-1
v_gene: TRBV29-1

CDR3aa: ASSVRQGRYT
j_gene: TRBJ1-2
v_gene: TRBV7-9

CDR3aa: ASSAGQGGGYT
j_gene: TRBJ1-2
v_gene: TRBV6-1

CDR3aa: ASTLGNSVGEKLF
j_gene: TRBJ1-4
v_gene: TRBV19

CDR3aa: AISIGGGDTQY
j_gene: TRBJ2-3
v_gene: TRBV10-3

CDR3aa: ASRALGSSGNTIY
j_gene: TRBJ1-3
v_gene: TRBV6-1

CDR3aa: ASSQQERTGELF
j_gene: TRBJ2-2
v_gene: TRBV4-2

CDR3aa: AISELTLAGGETQY
j_gene: TRBJ2-5
v_gene: TRBV10-3

CDR3aa: ASSPLDRESGYGYT
j_gene: TRBJ1-2
v_gene: TRBV28

CDR3aa: ASSAGPDQPQH
j_gene: TRBJ1-5
v_gene: TRBV10-1

CDR3aa: ASSQDPGPVETQY
j_gene: TRBJ2-5
v_gene: TRBV4-2

CDR3aa: ATRWGDTEAF
j_gene: TRBJ1-1
v_gene: TRBV19

CDR3aa: SVDLRQGREAF
j_gene: TRBJ1-1
v_gene: TRBV29-1

CDR3aa: ASSMTSGGRNTGELF
j_gene: TRBJ2-2
v_gene: TRBV19

CDR3aa: ASSLRGSGQGYGYT
j_gene: TRBJ1-2
v_gene: TRBV5-4

CDR3aa: ASSRQGATGNTIY
j_gene: TRBJ1-3
v_gene: TRBV6-5

CDR3aa: ASSKEEDDTNYGYT
j_gene: TRBJ1-2
v_gene: TRBV21-1

CDR3aa: ASWRDGRNEQF
j_gene: TRBJ2-1
v_gene: TRBV27

CDR3aa: ASLWGGSNYGYT
j_gene: TRBJ1-2
v_gene: TRBV28

CDR3aa: ASSLAGADEQY
j_gene: TRBJ2-7
v_gene: TRBV5-4